This T cell receptor beta chain was observed in a study of neurological immune-mediated disorders. One entry per CDR3 protein, called by TCRdb with MiXCR from the 5' RACE reads. Here the sample spans over 45,000 distinct CDR3 sequences, 3.5% to 4% being singletons. The CDR3 covers 14 residues. Germline V gene sequence: CDR1 SGHRS, CDR2 YFSETQ. V dropped 0 bases and J dropped 3 bases, with 8 bases sitting between them. This clonotype was counted ten times or more. The rearrangement uses TRBV5-1 and TRBJ2-3; D uncertain. The TCR was taken from a woman aged 40-49 years with multiple sclerosis. The sequencing input was CD4+ T cells from blood. CDR3 DNA sequence: TGCGCCAGCAGCTTGGCCCTGGGGACAGATACGCAGTATTTT. This gives the protein CASSLALGTDTQYF.